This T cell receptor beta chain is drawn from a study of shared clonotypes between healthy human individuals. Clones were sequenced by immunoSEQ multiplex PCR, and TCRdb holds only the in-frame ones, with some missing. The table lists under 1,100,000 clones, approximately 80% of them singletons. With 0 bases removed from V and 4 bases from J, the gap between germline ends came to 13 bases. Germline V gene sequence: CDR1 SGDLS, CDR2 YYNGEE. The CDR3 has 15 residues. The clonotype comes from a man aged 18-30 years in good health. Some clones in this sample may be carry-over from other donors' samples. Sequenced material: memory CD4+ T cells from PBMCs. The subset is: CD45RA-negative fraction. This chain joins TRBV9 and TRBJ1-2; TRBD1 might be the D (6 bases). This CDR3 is CASSVDGGRIYGYTF. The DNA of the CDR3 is TGTGCCAGCAGCGTAGACGGGGGGCGAATCTATGGCTACACCTTC.